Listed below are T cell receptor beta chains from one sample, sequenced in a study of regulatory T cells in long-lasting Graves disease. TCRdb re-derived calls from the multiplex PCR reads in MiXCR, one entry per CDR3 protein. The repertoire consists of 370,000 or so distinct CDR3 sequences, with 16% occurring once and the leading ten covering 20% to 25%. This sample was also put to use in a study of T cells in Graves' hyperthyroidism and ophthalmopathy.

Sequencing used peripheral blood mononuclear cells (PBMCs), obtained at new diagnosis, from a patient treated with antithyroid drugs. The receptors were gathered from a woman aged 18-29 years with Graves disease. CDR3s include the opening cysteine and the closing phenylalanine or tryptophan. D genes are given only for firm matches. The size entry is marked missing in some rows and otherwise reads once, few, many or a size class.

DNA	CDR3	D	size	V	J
TGCAGTGCTAGAGACCATCCGTCAGGGGGAGGCTACACCTTC	CSARDHPSGGGYTF	TRBD1	few	TRBV20-1	TRBJ1-2
TGTGCCAGCAGTTTCATAAGCGGGAGCTCCTACGAGCAGTACTTC	CASSFISGSSYEQYF	TRBD2	many	TRBV27	TRBJ2-7
TGTGCCAGCAGCCTGACTAGCGGGGGGGCCGGTACAGATACGCAGTATTTT	CASSLTSGGAGTDTQYF	TRBD2	many	TRBV5-6	TRBJ2-3
TGTGCCAGCAGTGAGTCGGCTAGCGGGAGCAATGAGCAGTTCTTC	CASSESASGSNEQFF	TRBD2	many	TRBV2	TRBJ2-1
TGTGCCATCAGGACACACGGAATGAACACTGAAGCTTTCTTT	CAIRTHGMNTEAFF	NA	NA	TRBV10-3	TRBJ1-1
TGTGCCAGCAGTTCCCCCGGGGGACTAGGTCTATACGAGCAGTACTTC	CASSSPGGLGLYEQYF	TRBD2	many	TRBV27	TRBJ2-7
TGTGCCAGCAGCTTAGTTCCGGGACAGGGGATGACCGGGGAGCTGTTTTTT	CASSLVPGQGMTGELFF	TRBD1	many	TRBV7-6	TRBJ2-2
TGTGCCACCAGTGATTTGGGGTTCGAGGTGCAGTTCTTC	CATSDLGFEVQFF	NA	many	TRBV24-1	TRBJ2-1
TGTGCCAGCAGCCGTTCAATGAGCGATTCAAACGTGCAGTACTTC	CASSRSMSDSNVQYF	NA	many	TRBV11-2	TRBJ2-7
TGTGCCAGCAGTGCGGAGGGGGGGCACGATAATTCACCCCTCCACTTT	CASSAEGGHDNSPLHF	NA	many	TRBV2	TRBJ1-6
TGTGCCAGCAGCTCAACGGGGGCCTCTGGGGCCAACGTCCTGACTTTC	CASSSTGASGANVLTF	NA	NA	TRBV5-5	TRBJ2-6
TGCGCCAGCAGCTTGGAGGTGGCAAGATCAGATACGCAGTATTTT	CASSLEVARSDTQYF	NA	many	TRBV5-1	TRBJ2-3
TGTGCCAGCAGCCAAGGACAGCGGAATTCACCCCTCCACTTT	CASSQGQRNSPLHF	NA	many	TRBV3-1	TRBJ1-6
TGTGCCAGCAGCCAAGGGGCGGCCAGCTCCTACGAGCAGTACTTC	CASSQGAASSYEQYF	NA	many	TRBV3-1	TRBJ2-7
TGTGCCAGCAGTTACGACGGGGGAATTAATGAAAAACTGTTTTTT	CASSYDGGINEKLFF	NA	many	TRBV6-2/TRBV6-3	TRBJ1-4
TGTGCCAGCAGCTTAGGGACTAGCGGGAGGGCCGGGGATGAGCAGTTCTTC	CASSLGTSGRAGDEQFF	TRBD2	NA	TRBV11-2	TRBJ2-1
TGTGCCAGCAAGCGGGGGGGCGCGAACACCGGGGAGCTGTTTTTT	CASKRGGANTGELFF	TRBD2	many	TRBV2	TRBJ2-2
TGTGCCAGCGAGCGATCATCCCAAGAGACCCAGTACTTC	CASERSSQETQYF	NA	NA	TRBV2	TRBJ2-5
TGTGCCAGCAGCCTTAGCGGGGGTAACGAGCAGTACTTC	CASSLSGGNEQYF	TRBD2	many	TRBV12-3/TRBV12-4	TRBJ2-7
TGTGCCAGCAGTTTAAGGCTAGCGGGAGTCGCTAGCCAAGAGACCCAGTACTTC	CASSLRLAGVASQETQYF	TRBD2	many	TRBV12-3/TRBV12-4	TRBJ2-5
TGTGCCAGCAGTTTGTCCGGGACAGGGGGAACAGATACGCAGTATTTT	CASSLSGTGGTDTQYF	TRBD1	NA	TRBV2	TRBJ2-3
TGTGCCAGCTCACGGCCGCCGGGACAGGGGTTTTACGAGCAGTACTTC	CASSRPPGQGFYEQYF	TRBD1	many	TRBV18	TRBJ2-7
TGTGCCAGCAGTGACTTGCAGGGCTACACCTTC	CASSDLQGYTF	NA	NA	TRBV28	TRBJ1-2
TGCAGCGTTGCACCATTCACCGCTAACTATGGCTACACCTTC	CSVAPFTANYGYTF	NA	NA	TRBV29-1	TRBJ1-2
TGCAGTGCTAGAGATTTTGGTGGGAGCAGCATACTCCGGGGCTACACCTTC	CSARDFGGSSILRGYTF	NA	NA	TRBV20-1	TRBJ1-2
TGTGCCAGCAGCTTCCCACAGGGGGCCAATGAGCAGTTCTTC	CASSFPQGANEQFF	TRBD1	NA	TRBV7-9	TRBJ2-1
TGTGCCAGCAGTTTAGACCCCGCCAGGGATACGCAGTATTTT	CASSLDPARDTQYF	NA	few	TRBV12-3/TRBV12-4	TRBJ2-3